These 25 T cell receptor beta chains were all obtained from the same sample, sequenced in a study of cytotoxic CD8 clonotypes in ibrutinib-treated CLL. Measured with immunoSEQ multiplex PCR; TCRdb has only the in-frame clones, and not every one. The sample consists of 100,000 to 150,000 clones, roughly 88% of them appearing once. This specimen was PBMCs, taken after 24 months of ibrutinib treatment. All receptors come from a human donor with chronic lymphocytic leukemia.

In its sample, this clone was seen once. This rearrangement joins TRBV6-5 to TRBJ2-3; 7 bases align to TRBD2. The CDR3 consists of 14 residues. Per the germline V gene, CDR1 is MNHEY and CDR2 is SVGAGI. The J segment lost 2 bases and the V segment lost 5 bases, leaving 4 bases of the junction unmatched. CDR3 sequence: CASSRGGITDTQYF. The DNA of the CDR3 is TGTGCCAGCAGTCGCGGGGGAATCACAGATACGCAGTATTTT.

The CDR3 nucleotides read TGTGCCAGTAGTATCCACCTCGGAGGCTCCTACGAGCAGTACTTC. Amino acids: CASSIHLGGSYEQYF. The chain recombines TRBV19 with TRBJ2-7; D perhaps matches TRBD2 (5 bases). The CDR3 extends over 15 amino acids. With 3 bases removed from V and 0 bases from J, the gap between germline ends came to 12 bases. The germline gives CDR1 LNHDA, CDR2 SQIVND (reference sequence).

The CDR3 sequence is CAWRVAGGPETQYF. The CDR3 DNA follows: TGTGCCTGGAGGGTAGCGGGGGGCCCAGAGACCCAGTACTTC. The chain couples TRBV30 to TRBJ2-5; TRBD2 matches at 10 bases. The length of the CDR3 is 14 residues. CDR1 and CDR2 (germline): GTSNPN, SVGIG (reference sequence). V dropped 3 bases and J dropped 4; count of bases not matched to a gene: 5.

The J gene is TRBJ2-1, the V gene TRBV14; 7 nucleotides line up with TRBD1. Germline assignment: CDR1 SGHDN and CDR2 FVKESK. The V and J ends lost 4 bases and 9 bases, in that order; junction bases with no gene match: 12. CDR3 length: 15 residues. This CDR3 is CASSRRQGGIGEQFF. The DNA for the CDR3 is TGTGCCAGCAGCCGGAGACAGGGCGGTATCGGTGAGCAGTTCTTC.

This clone was found a few times. CDR3: CASSFSDGPQQFF. As DNA, the CDR3 is TGTGCCAGCAGCTTCTCGGACGGACCACAGCAGTTCTTC. J is TRBJ2-1 and V is TRBV11-3; D call uncertain. Germline V CDR1 and CDR2: SGHNT, YENEEA. The CDR3 covers 13 residues. The V end was cut by 3 bases, the J end by 11 bases, with 14 bases between.

This sequence joins TRBV7-2 and TRBJ2-2; D is unresolved. This CDR3 comprises 16 residues. Deletions cut 2 bases from V and 0 bases from J, with 10 bases between. Germline CDR1 is SGHTA and CDR2 is FQGNSA. CDR3: CASSLYAKANTGELFF. The CDR3 DNA is TGTGCCAGCAGCTTATACGCTAAAGCGAACACCGGGGAGCTGTTTTTT.

V and J are TRBV28 and TRBJ2-2, with 10 positions matching TRBD2. The CDR3 consists of 14 residues. From germline, CDR1 is MDHEN and CDR2 SYDVKM. J gave up 5 bases and V 4 bases, and 1 base lay outside the gene matches. The CDR3 nucleotides are TGTGCCAGCAGTTCTAGCGGGGGAACCGGGGAGCTGTTTTTT. This encodes CASSSSGGTGELFF.

This rearrangement joins TRBV28 to TRBJ1-3; D may be TRBD1 (5 bases). Germline V gives CDR1 MDHEN, CDR2 SYDVKM. CDR3 length: 12 residues. Trimming took 10 bases from V and 3 from J, leaving 10 bases between them. CDR3 sequence (DNA): TGTGCCACCGTGGGGGTTGGAAACACCATATATTTT. Protein sequence: CATVGVGNTIYF.

The chain has TRBV7-9 and TRBJ2-5; D might be TRBD1 (5 bases). With 4 bases removed from V and 3 bases from J, the gap between germline ends came to 12 bases. This CDR3 spans 14 amino acids. Germline V gene data show CDR1 as SEHNR and CDR2 as FQNEAQ (reference sequence). Here the CDR3 reads CASSWSTEKETQYF. The CDR3, as DNA: TGTGCCAGCAGCTGGTCGACAGAAAAAGAGACCCAGTACTTC.

This chain connects TRBV19 to TRBJ1-5; D call uncertain. Per the germline V gene, CDR1 is LNHDA and CDR2 is SQIVND (reference sequence). Trimming took off 5 bases at V and 4 bases at J, with 9 bases between the two ends. The CDR3 loop spans 13 amino acids. DNA of the CDR3: TGTGCCAGTAGTCTCCAGCTAAATCAGCCCCAGCATTTT. Its protein product is CASSLQLNQPQHF.

A note on this clone: This may come from a read error, since a much larger clone is one base off. The chain uses TRBV5-1 and TRBJ2-2; D might be TRBD1 (6 bases). V lost 4 bases and J 1 base, leaving 8 bases between the germline ends. Germline V gene data show CDR1 as SGHRS and CDR2 as YFSETQ. The CDR3 totals 14 residues. In DNA form, the CDR3 reads TGCGCCAGCAGCCCGGGACAGAACACCGGGGAGCTGTTTTTT. Protein: CASSPGQNTGELFF.

There are a few counts of this clone. This chain links TRBV13 with TRBJ2-3; 12 nucleotides line up with TRBD2. With V trimmed by 5 bases and J by 1 base, 7 bases remained unmatched. Per germline, CDR1 PRHDT and CDR2 FYEKMQ (reference sequence). The CDR3 sequence is 17 residues long. This CDR3 reads CASSLAGGLGGTDTQYF. For the CDR3, the DNA is TGTGCCAGCAGCCTAGCGGGGGGGCTAGGGGGCACAGATACGCAGTATTTT.

The V call is TRBV7-8, the J call TRBJ2-7; the D is unclear. The V end lost 5 bases, the J end lost 5 bases, and 7 bases lay between the germline ends. The CDR3 extends over 11 amino acids. CDR1 is SGHVS, CDR2 FQNEAQ, per germline. CDR3 protein: CASSIGNEQYF. The CDR3 nucleotides are TGTGCCAGCAGCATAGGAAACGAGCAGTACTTC.

This chain joins TRBV7-3 and TRBJ2-2; TRBD1 is a possible D gene (6 bases). From germline, CDR1 is SGHTA and CDR2 FQGTGA. This CDR3 contains 14 residues. Trimming stripped 3 bases from V and 4 bases from J, with 9 bases between. The chain's CDR3 is CASSLRTATGELFF. The CDR3 DNA sequence: TGTGCCAGCAGCTTGAGGACAGCCACCGGGGAGCTGTTTTTT.

This chain connects TRBV4-1 to TRBJ1-2; TRBD1 matches at 9 bases. The CDR3 runs to 17 residues. Trimming at V came to 0 bases and at J to 4 bases, leaving 9 bases not matched to a gene. Germline V gives CDR1 MGHRA, CDR2 YSYEKL. The CDR3 DNA reads TGCGCCAGCAGCCAAGACGCCGGGACAGGGAGGGCCTATGGCTACACCTTC. It translates to CASSQDAGTGRAYGYTF.

The genes are TRBV5-1 and TRBJ1-6, with 8 bases identical to TRBD1. Germline V gene lookup returns CDR1 SGHRS and CDR2 YFSETQ. With V trimmed by 2 bases and J by 10 bases, 5 bases remained unmatched. The CDR3 sequence is 14 residues long. The CDR3 nucleotides are TGCGCCAGCAGCTTCGGACAGGGCTTATCACCCCTCCACTTT. Translating it yields CASSFGQGLSPLHF.

This clone was recorded at least ten times. The chain employs TRBV7-2 and TRBJ1-2; D unresolved. The V end lost 3 bases, the J end lost 8 bases, and 10 bases lay between the germline ends. The CDR3 is made up of 12 amino acids. Germline lookup yields CDR1 SGHTA and CDR2 FQGNSA. This CDR3 reads CASSFYTGGYTF. In nucleotides, the CDR3 is TGTGCCAGCAGCTTCTATACGGGGGGCTACACCTTC.

This clone is a singleton in its sample. This rearrangement joins TRBV5-1 to TRBJ2-4; D may correspond to TRBD1 or TRBD2 (5 bases each). V was clipped by 6 bases and J by 6 bases, with 10 bases between them. CDR3 length equals 12 residues. The germline CDR1 and CDR2 sequences are SGHRS and YFSETQ. The CDR3, as DNA: TGCGCCAGCAAGGAGAGGGGAAACATTCAGTACTTC. Residues: CASKERGNIQYF.

CDR3 amino acids: CASGAGSSGFTGSYNEQFF. The CDR3 bases are TGCGCCAGCGGCGCGGGGTCTAGCGGGTTTACCGGCTCCTACAATGAGCAGTTCTTC. The chain has TRBV5-1 and TRBJ2-1, with TRBD2 identical over 8 bases. Germline assignment: CDR1 SGHRS and CDR2 YFSETQ. V shed 7 bases and J 0 bases; nucleotides not matched to a gene: 18. CDR3 length: 19 amino acids.

This clone was observed a handful of times. The rearrangement uses TRBV4-1 and TRBJ1-2; weak D call: TRBD1 (5 bases). V was clipped by 4 bases and J by 0 bases, with 15 bases between them. The CDR3 has 16 residues. Germline CDR1 MGHRA, CDR2 YSYEKL. In DNA, the CDR3 is TGCGCCAGCAGCCGAGAGGGGCAGCGAGCTAACTATGGCTACACCTTC. Protein sequence: CASSREGQRANYGYTF.

The chain couples TRBV7-9 to TRBJ1-1; D may be TRBD1 (5 bases). Germline CDR1 is SEHNR and CDR2 is FQNEAQ (reference sequence). V was pared by 5 bases and J by 6 bases, with 10 bases between. The CDR3 is 12 residues long. CDR3 DNA sequence: TGTGCCAGCAGCCCGGGGCCGGCTGAAGCTTTCTTT. It specifies CASSPGPAEAFF.

The V call is TRBV5-4, the J call TRBJ1-1; TRBD1 matches 7 bases. The V segment lost 3 bases and the J segment 0 bases; nucleotides outside the gene matches: 8. The CDR3 contains 16 residues. Germline-derived CDR1 and CDR2 are SGHNT and YYREEE (reference sequence). The CDR3 region has the DNA TGTGCCAGCAGCTCGGAACCGGGACAGTTGAACACTGAAGCTTTCTTT. Its translation: CASSSEPGQLNTEAFF. The full variable domain, in which reference TRBV5-4 and TRBJ1-1 provide the parts outside the CDR3, is ETGVTQSPTHLIKTRGQQVTLRCSSQSGHNTVSWYQQALGQGPQFIFQYYREEENGRGNFPPRFSGLQFPNYSSELNVNALELDDSALYLCASSSEPGQLNTEAFFGQGTRLTVV.

The chain links TRBV7-2 to TRBJ1-2; weak D call: TRBD1 (6 bases). This CDR3 has 12 residues. In germline, CDR1 is SGHTA, CDR2 FQGNSA. The V end lost 3 bases, the J end lost 7 bases, and 9 bases lay between the germline ends. CDR3 region: CASSFNRVGYTF. CDR3 sequence (DNA): TGTGCCAGCAGCTTCAACAGGGTTGGCTACACCTTC.

J is TRBJ1-3 and V is TRBV4-3; no clear D gene. Germline V gene data show CDR1 as LGHNA and CDR2 as YSLEER. V lost 0 bases and J lost 4, with 7 bases in between. This CDR3 contains 14 residues. The CDR3 sequence is CASSQDLGGNTIYF. DNA for the CDR3: TGCGCCAGCAGCCAAGATCTTGGGGGAAACACCATATATTTT.

This clone was counted a few times. The V gene is TRBV5-5, the J gene TRBJ1-5; TRBD1 matches at 7 bases. J was trimmed by 3 bases and V by 3 bases; bases with no gene match: 9. Germline loops: CDR1 SGHKS, CDR2 YYEKEE (reference sequence). The CDR3 spans 16 residues. Written as DNA, the CDR3 is TGTGCCAGCAGCTCGACGGGGGGGACAGACAATCAGCCCCAGCATTTT. Its translation: CASSSTGGTDNQPQHF.